This TCR beta chain was documented in a study of blood T cell repertoires in COVID-19. Turning to the study itself: Researchers got acute and convalescent COVID-19 samples from the United States, Italy and Spain.

The authors' processing: Reference gene primer amplification gave estimated nucleated cell counts. Sequencing used immunoSEQ multiplex PCR; TCRdb keeps in-frame clones, though not all of them. From that table come the V and J calls and clone size; the DNA was used to work out D and trimming. The table records approximately 200,000 clones, over 75% of them present only once. Germline V gene lookup returns CDR1 MGHRA and CDR2 YSYEKL. This CDR3 is built from 13 residues. Trimming shortened V by 0 bases and J by 6 bases, and 6 bases separated the two germline ends. Exposed enrollees had met someone with a PCR-confirmed or clinician-diagnosed COVID-19 case at some point within the 2 weeks before study entry.

This receptor was obtained from a woman under 40 who had been exposed to COVID-19. The sequenced sample was PBMCs or T cells enriched from blood (not recorded which). The chain employs TRBV4-1 and TRBJ1-5; D is undetermined. This chain's CDR3 is CASSQESGQPQHF. DNA of the CDR3: TGCGCCAGCAGCCAAGAATCGGGTCAGCCCCAGCATTTT.